The sequence of this TCR beta chain was determined in a study of blood T cell repertoires in COVID-19. As for the study in general: There were acute and convalescent COVID-19 samples, and they came from the United States, Italy and Spain.

Germline-derived CDR1 and CDR2 are MGHRA and YSYEKL. Trimming took 1 base from V and 10 from J; bases not matched to a gene: 4. CDR3 length: 14 residues. Per the original data handling: Quantification of nucleated cells was approximated via reference gene primer amplification. The table came from immunoSEQ multiplex PCR; TCRdb's copy has only in-frame clones and leaves some out. The DNA was the basis for D and trimming; V, J and clone size are from that table. The table lists roughly 300,000 clones, around 81% of them singletons. This clonotype originated in a woman aged 55-69 years with active or convalescent COVID-19. Sample: peripheral blood. This chain links TRBV4-1 with TRBJ2-1; TRBD2 matches 10 bases. As DNA, the CDR3 is TGCGCCAGCAGCCAAGGCCTAGCGGGGGCCGAGCAGTTCTTC. This codes for CASSQGLAGAEQFF.